These T cell receptor beta chains were read from a single sample in a study of T-cell reconstitution after alpha-beta-depleted transplantation in children. TCRdb re-derived calls from the PCR reads in MiXCR, one entry per CDR3 protein. The table includes hundreds of thousands of distinct CDR3 sequences, roughly 15% detected once. Source: PBMCs from the stem cell graft donor, taken from the stem cell graft. The receptor source for this set is a human donor who donated a stem cell graft to a child with acute myeloid leukemia. CDR3s include the opening cysteine and the closing phenylalanine or tryptophan. Fields, in order: D gene, clone size, V gene, J gene, CDR3 protein. A D gene is named only where the DNA matches it firmly. A row's size may be missing; if present it is once, few, many or a size class.

D gene: TRBD2; clone size: many; V gene: TRBV7-9; J gene: TRBJ2-5; CDR3 protein: CASSLGLAVREETQYF
D gene: NA; clone size: NA; V gene: TRBV10-2; J gene: TRBJ2-2; CDR3 protein: CASSGQAPGELFF
D gene: NA; clone size: many; V gene: TRBV5-1; J gene: TRBJ1-5; CDR3 protein: CASSLDSGSNQPQHF
D gene: NA; clone size: NA; V gene: TRBV3-1; J gene: TRBJ1-1; CDR3 protein: CASRRGQNTEAFF
D gene: NA; clone size: NA; V gene: TRBV5-6; J gene: TRBJ2-5; CDR3 protein: CASSLIGVEETQYF
D gene: NA; clone size: few; V gene: TRBV7-9; J gene: TRBJ1-2; CDR3 protein: CASSLSGQAYGYTF
D gene: TRBD1; clone size: few; V gene: TRBV5-1; J gene: TRBJ2-2; CDR3 protein: CASSTGVRNTGELFF
D gene: NA; clone size: NA; V gene: TRBV5-1; J gene: TRBJ2-6; CDR3 protein: CASSLGAVAGGLEWANVLTF
D gene: TRBD1; clone size: many; V gene: TRBV20-1; J gene: TRBJ2-5; CDR3 protein: CSASGRQGLQETQYF
D gene: NA; clone size: many; V gene: TRBV20-1; J gene: TRBJ2-5; CDR3 protein: CSALRVQETQYF
D gene: TRBD1; clone size: few; V gene: TRBV25-1; J gene: TRBJ1-1; CDR3 protein: CASRGQGSNTEAFF
D gene: TRBD2; clone size: NA; V gene: TRBV13; J gene: TRBJ2-2; CDR3 protein: CASSLEWTSGPGELFF
D gene: TRBD1; clone size: few; V gene: TRBV29-1; J gene: TRBJ1-3; CDR3 protein: CSVGGDRGNTIYF
D gene: TRBD2; clone size: many; V gene: TRBV4-3; J gene: TRBJ2-3; CDR3 protein: CASSHRSGGTTDTQYF
D gene: TRBD1; clone size: many; V gene: TRBV10-2; J gene: TRBJ2-1; CDR3 protein: CASSGTGTGWYEQFF
D gene: TRBD1; clone size: many; V gene: TRBV20-1; J gene: TRBJ1-1; CDR3 protein: CSARSLQGRSDTEAFF
D gene: NA; clone size: NA; V gene: TRBV7-9; J gene: TRBJ2-5; CDR3 protein: CASSLSTGGGQETQYF
D gene: NA; clone size: many; V gene: TRBV20-1; J gene: TRBJ2-3; CDR3 protein: CSARGHPSATDTQYF
D gene: NA; clone size: NA; V gene: TRBV12-3/TRBV12-4; J gene: TRBJ2-7; CDR3 protein: CASSLGTPSYEQYF
D gene: TRBD2; clone size: many; V gene: TRBV30; J gene: TRBJ2-5; CDR3 protein: CAWLGREETQYF
D gene: NA; clone size: many; V gene: TRBV5-1; J gene: TRBJ2-5; CDR3 protein: CASSLLYGETQYF
D gene: NA; clone size: NA; V gene: TRBV6-5; J gene: TRBJ2-4; CDR3 protein: CASSSGESKNIQYF
D gene: NA; clone size: many; V gene: TRBV20-1; J gene: TRBJ1-1; CDR3 protein: CSASPLTEAFF
D gene: TRBD1; clone size: NA; V gene: TRBV10-3; J gene: TRBJ1-5; CDR3 protein: CAIRGQLNQPQHF
D gene: NA; clone size: few; V gene: TRBV24-1; J gene: TRBJ2-3; CDR3 protein: CATSDSGRDGGEDTDTQYF
D gene: NA; clone size: once; V gene: TRBV24-1; J gene: TRBJ2-2; CDR3 protein: CATNSGIGELFF
D gene: NA; clone size: NA; V gene: TRBV7-7; J gene: TRBJ1-2; CDR3 protein: CASSPGGYYGYTF
D gene: NA; clone size: NA; V gene: TRBV4-1; J gene: TRBJ1-3; CDR3 protein: CASSPHGNTIYF
D gene: TRBD1; clone size: many; V gene: TRBV20-1; J gene: TRBJ1-1; CDR3 protein: CSASYRGKGEAFF
D gene: NA; clone size: NA; V gene: TRBV4-3; J gene: TRBJ1-2; CDR3 protein: CASSQEQRSYGYTF
D gene: NA; clone size: NA; V gene: TRBV5-4; J gene: TRBJ2-3; CDR3 protein: CASSLDAGIITDTQYF
D gene: TRBD2; clone size: NA; V gene: TRBV20-1; J gene: TRBJ2-1; CDR3 protein: CSATSGGEQFF
D gene: NA; clone size: few; V gene: TRBV10-3; J gene: TRBJ2-5; CDR3 protein: CAISTGAGASQETQYF
D gene: TRBD2; clone size: many; V gene: TRBV11-2; J gene: TRBJ2-5; CDR3 protein: CASRLAGPSSQYF
D gene: TRBD1; clone size: many; V gene: TRBV9; J gene: TRBJ2-1; CDR3 protein: CASSPRGTGDGEQFF
D gene: NA; clone size: few; V gene: TRBV21-1; J gene: TRBJ2-5; CDR3 protein: CASSKRAILQETQYF
D gene: NA; clone size: NA; V gene: TRBV7-2; J gene: TRBJ2-3; CDR3 protein: CASSLQTEDTQYF
D gene: TRBD1; clone size: few; V gene: TRBV13; J gene: TRBJ2-5; CDR3 protein: CASSTRTGGRETQYF
D gene: TRBD1; clone size: many; V gene: TRBV5-5; J gene: TRBJ2-2; CDR3 protein: CASSLVQGSYTGELFF
D gene: NA; clone size: NA; V gene: TRBV15; J gene: TRBJ2-4; CDR3 protein: CATSRQGNIQYF
D gene: NA; clone size: many; V gene: TRBV20-1; J gene: TRBJ1-4; CDR3 protein: CSASRVSNEKLFF